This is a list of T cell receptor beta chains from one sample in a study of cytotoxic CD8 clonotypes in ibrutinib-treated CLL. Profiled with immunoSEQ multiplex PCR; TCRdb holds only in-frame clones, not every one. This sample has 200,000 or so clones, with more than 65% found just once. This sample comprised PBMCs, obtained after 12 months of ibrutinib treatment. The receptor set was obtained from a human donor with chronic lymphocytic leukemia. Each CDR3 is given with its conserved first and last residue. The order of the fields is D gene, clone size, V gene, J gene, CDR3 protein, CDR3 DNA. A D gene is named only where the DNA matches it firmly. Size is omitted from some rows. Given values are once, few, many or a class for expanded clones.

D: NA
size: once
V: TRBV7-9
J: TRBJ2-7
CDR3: CASSFYTGLSYEQYF
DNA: TGTGCCAGCAGCTTTTATACGGGACTGAGCTACGAGCAGTACTTC

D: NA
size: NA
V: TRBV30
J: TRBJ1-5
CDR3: CAWAGGSNQPQHF
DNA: TGTGCCTGGGCCGGGGGGAGCAATCAGCCCCAGCATTTT

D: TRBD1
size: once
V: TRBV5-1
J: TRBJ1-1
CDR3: CASSLGGTGGMNTEAFF
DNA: TGCGCCAGCAGCTTGGGAGGGACAGGGGGGATGAACACTGAAGCTTTCTTT

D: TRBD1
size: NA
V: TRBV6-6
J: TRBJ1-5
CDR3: CASSYRTGVSQPQHF
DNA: TGTGCCAGCAGTTACCGGACAGGGGTTAGCCAGCCCCAGCATTTT

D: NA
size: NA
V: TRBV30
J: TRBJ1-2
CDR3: CASRTDYYGYTF
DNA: TGTGCCTCCCGGACAGATTACTATGGCTACACCTTC

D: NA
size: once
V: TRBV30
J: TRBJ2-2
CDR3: CAWRSGVANTGELFF
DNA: TGTGCCTGGAGGTCCGGAGTAGCGAACACCGGGGAGCTGTTTTTT

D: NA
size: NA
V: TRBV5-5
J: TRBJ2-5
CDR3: CASSLGQETQYF
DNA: TGTGCCAGCAGCTTGGGGCAAGAGACCCAGTACTTC

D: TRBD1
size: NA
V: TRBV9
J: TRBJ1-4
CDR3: CASSASTGTGNEKLFF
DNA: TGTGCCAGCAGCGCTAGTACCGGGACAGGGAACGAAAAACTGTTTTTT

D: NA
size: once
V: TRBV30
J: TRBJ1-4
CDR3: CAWSKGRSNEKLFF
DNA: TGTGCCTGGAGTAAGGGGAGGTCTAATGAAAAACTGTTTTTT

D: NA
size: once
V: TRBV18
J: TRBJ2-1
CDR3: CASSHVGGYYNEQFF
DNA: TGTGCCAGCTCACACGTGGGGGGCTACTACAATGAGCAGTTCTTC

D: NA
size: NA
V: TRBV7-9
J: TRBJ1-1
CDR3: CASSLVTGGTEAFF
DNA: TGTGCCAGCAGCTTAGTGACAGGCGGGACTGAAGCTTTCTTT

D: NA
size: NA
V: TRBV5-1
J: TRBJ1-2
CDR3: CASSSSDKPIYGYTF
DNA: TGCGCCAGCAGTTCCTCCGACAAGCCAATATATGGCTACACCTTC

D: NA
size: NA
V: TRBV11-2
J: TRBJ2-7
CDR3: CASSPGPYEQYF
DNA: TGTGCCAGCAGCCCAGGACCCTACGAGCAGTACTTC

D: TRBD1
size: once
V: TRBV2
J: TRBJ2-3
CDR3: CASSDDRVELTDTQYF
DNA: TGTGCCAGCAGTGACGACAGGGTGGAGTTGACAGATACGCAGTATTTT

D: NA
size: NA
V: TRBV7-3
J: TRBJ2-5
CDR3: CASSPPGVGTQYF
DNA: TGTGCCAGCAGCCCCCCGGGCGTCGGGACCCAGTACTTC

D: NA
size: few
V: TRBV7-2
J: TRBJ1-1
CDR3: CASSLHTEAFF
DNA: TGTGCCAGCAGCCTACACACTGAAGCTTTCTTT

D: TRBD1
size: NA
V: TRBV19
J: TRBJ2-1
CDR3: CASSNDRVGEQFF
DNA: TGTGCCAGTAGTAACGACAGGGTGGGTGAGCAGTTCTTC

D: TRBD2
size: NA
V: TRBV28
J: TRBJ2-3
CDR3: CASSAIPAGLAGSTDTQYF
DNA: TGTGCCAGCAGTGCGATACCCGCCGGACTAGCGGGAAGCACAGATACGCAGTATTTT

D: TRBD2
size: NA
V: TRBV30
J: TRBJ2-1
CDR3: CAWKGPSGGAREQFF
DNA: TGTGCCTGGAAGGGACCTAGCGGGGGGGCCCGGGAGCAGTTCTTC

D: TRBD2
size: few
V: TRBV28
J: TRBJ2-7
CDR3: CASRPSGATYEQYF
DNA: TGTGCCAGCAGACCTAGCGGGGCCACCTACGAGCAGTACTTC

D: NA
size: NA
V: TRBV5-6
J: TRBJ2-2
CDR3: CASSLLVPGELFF
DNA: TGTGCCAGCAGCTTGTTGGTGCCCGGGGAGCTGTTTTTT

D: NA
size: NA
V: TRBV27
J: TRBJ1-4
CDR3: CASNSLGSDSEKLFF
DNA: TGTGCCAGTAACAGCTTGGGTAGCGACAGTGAAAAACTGTTTTTT

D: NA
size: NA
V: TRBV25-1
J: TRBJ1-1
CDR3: CASSGKLVGNTEAFF
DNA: TGTGCCAGCAGTGGGAAGCTGGTAGGGAACACTGAAGCTTTCTTT

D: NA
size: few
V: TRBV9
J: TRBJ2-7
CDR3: CASSVAPGGGYEQYF
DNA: TGTGCCAGCAGCGTGGCCCCGGGTGGGGGCTACGAGCAGTACTTC

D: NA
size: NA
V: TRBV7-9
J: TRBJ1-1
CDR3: CASSLAGAVNTEAFF
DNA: TGTGCCAGCAGCTTAGCGGGGGCGGTGAACACTGAAGCTTTCTTT

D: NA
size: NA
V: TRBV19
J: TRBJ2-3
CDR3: CASSAPERGDTQYF
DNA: TGTGCCAGTAGTGCCCCGGAAAGGGGGGATACGCAGTATTTT

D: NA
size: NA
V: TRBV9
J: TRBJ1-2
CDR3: CASSVRGDNGYTF
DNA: TGTGCCAGCAGCGTTCGGGGCGATAACGGCTACACCTTC

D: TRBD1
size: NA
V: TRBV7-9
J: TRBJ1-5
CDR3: CASSHGQGGSQPQHF
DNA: TGTGCCAGCAGTCATGGACAGGGCGGCTCTCAGCCCCAGCATTTT

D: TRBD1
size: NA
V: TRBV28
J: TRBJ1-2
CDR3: CASSSGGLGYTF
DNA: TGTGCCAGCAGTTCAGGGGGCTTAGGCTACACCTTC

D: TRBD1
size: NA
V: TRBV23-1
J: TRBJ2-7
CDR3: CASSPTGYRSEQYF
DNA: TGCGCCAGCAGCCCGACAGGGTATCGTAGCGAGCAGTACTTC

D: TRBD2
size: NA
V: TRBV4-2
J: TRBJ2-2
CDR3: CASSQEASGVVGRTGELFF
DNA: TGTGCCAGCAGCCAAGAGGCTAGCGGGGTCGTGGGTCGGACCGGGGAGCTGTTTTTT

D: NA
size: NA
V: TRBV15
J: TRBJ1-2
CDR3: CATSPSVGGYYGYTF
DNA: TGTGCCACCAGCCCCTCGGTCGGGGGGTACTATGGCTACACCTTC

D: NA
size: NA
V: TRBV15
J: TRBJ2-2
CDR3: CATSPGRYANTGELFF
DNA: TGTGCCACCAGTCCTGGGCGGTACGCGAACACCGGGGAGCTGTTTTTT

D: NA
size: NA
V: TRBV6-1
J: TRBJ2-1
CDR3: CASRGLLSYNEQFF
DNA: TGTGCCAGCAGGGGACTTCTATCCTACAATGAGCAGTTCTTC

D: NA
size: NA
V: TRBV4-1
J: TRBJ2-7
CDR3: CASSQVLVSYEQYF
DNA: TGCGCCAGCAGCCAAGTCCTCGTCTCCTACGAGCAGTACTTC

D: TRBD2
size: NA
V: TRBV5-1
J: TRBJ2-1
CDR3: CASSLGSSGILNEQFF
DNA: TGCGCCAGCAGCTTGGGGTCTAGCGGGATTTTAAATGAGCAGTTCTTC

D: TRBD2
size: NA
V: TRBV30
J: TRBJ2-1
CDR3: CAWRARGLAGGAEQFF
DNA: TGTGCCTGGAGGGCCCGCGGGCTAGCGGGAGGGGCTGAGCAGTTCTTC